One and the same sample provided the 10 T cell receptor beta chains below, sequenced in a study of regulatory T cells in long-lasting Graves disease. TCR beta libraries were built with iRepertoire HTBI primers and Arm-PCR of CDR3 regions. TCRdb reprocessed the multiplex PCR reads with MiXCR, giving one entry per CDR3 protein. The sample lists about 470,000 distinct CDR3 sequences; about 15% were seen once. As for time point: newly diagnosed GD, antithyroid drugs for less than 3 months. PBMC RNA served as the TCR library source. Another study also made use of these data, one on T cells in Graves' hyperthyroidism and ophthalmopathy.

This material consisted of peripheral blood mononuclear cells (PBMCs), taken at new diagnosis, from a patient treated with antithyroid drugs. These TCRs come from a woman aged 25 to 39 with Graves disease.

This clonotype has at least ten counts. The chain uses TRBV28 and TRBJ2-2; D is unclear. Germline assignment: CDR1 MDHEN and CDR2 SYDVKM. The CDR3 loop spans 12 amino acids. V was cut by 4 bases and J by 6 bases, with 6 bases left in between. The CDR3 nucleotides read TGTGCCAGCAGTTCCTTCCCCGGGGAGCTGTTTTTT. Its translation: CASSSFPGELFF. The entire variable domain, with the rest obtained from reference TRBV28 and TRBJ2-2, is as follows: DVKVTQSSRYLVKRTGEKVFLECVQDMDHENMFWYRQDPGLGLRLIYFSYDVKMKEKGDIPEGYSVSREKKERFSLILESASTNQTSMYLCASSSFPGELFFGEGSRLTVL.

This clonotype showed up many times. The chain carries TRBV20-1 and TRBJ2-1; 11 nucleotides agree with TRBD2. CDR1 is DFQATT, CDR2 SNEGSKA, per germline (reference sequence). Trimming took 3 bases from V and 7 from J; bases not matched to a gene: 11. The CDR3 length is 16 residues. The CDR3 DNA reads as TGCAGTGCTAGCCTAGCGGGAGGCCCCTTCTGGAATGAGCAGTTCTTC. Translation gives CSASLAGGPFWNEQFF.

This clonotype has a count of ten or more. The V gene is TRBV6-1, the J gene TRBJ2-1; 8 bases match TRBD2. V lost 5 bases and J lost 7; bases outside the gene matches: 10. This CDR3 has 15 residues. Germline lookup yields CDR1 MNHNS and CDR2 SASEGT. The CDR3 DNA follows: TGTGCCAGCAGTAGGGTTGGGACTAGTAAAAATGAGCAGTTCTTC. It specifies CASSRVGTSKNEQFF.

There are many counts of this clonotype. V and J are TRBV27 and TRBJ2-7; D tentatively fits TRBD1 or TRBD2 (6 bases each). The CDR3 consists of 16 residues. CDR1 and CDR2 (germline): MNHEY, SMNVEV (reference sequence). Trimming took off 5 bases at V and 2 bases at J, with 19 bases between the two ends. The CDR3 here is CASSPLRGLGAYEQYF. CDR3 DNA: TGTGCCAGCAGTCCTTTACGGGGGCTGGGAGCCTACGAGCAGTACTTC.

This clonotype was counted between two and nine times. DNA for the CDR3: TGTGCCAGCAGTGAATCCAGGGGGGAGGAGACCCAGTACTTC. Protein sequence: CASSESRGEETQYF. V usage is TRBV25-1 and J usage is TRBJ2-5; D might be TRBD1 (7 bases). This CDR3 spans 14 amino acids. The V end was cut by 1 base, the J end by 5 bases, with 11 bases between. Per germline, CDR1 MGHDK and CDR2 SYGVNS.

The V gene is TRBV20-1, the J gene TRBJ2-1; D ambiguous. The germline V and J ends were trimmed by 5 bases and 5 bases, with 10 bases remaining between them. This CDR3 comprises 12 residues. The germline V gene encodes CDR1 DFQATT and CDR2 SNEGSKA (reference sequence). CDR3 DNA: TGCAGTGCTTCCCGGGTCCACAATGAGCAGTTCTTC. Translation gives CSASRVHNEQFF.

Points on this clonotype: A much larger clone differs from this one at a single base, so this may be a read error. This rearrangement joins TRBV24-1 to TRBJ1-2, with a weak D call TRBD1 (5 bases). CDR1 and CDR2 (germline): KGHDR, SFDVKD. This CDR3 comprises 13 residues. Between the trimmed V and J ends, which lost 7 bases and 7 bases, there was a span of 15 bases. The CDR3 sequence: CATRVGTSAGYTF. CDR3 DNA sequence: TGTGCCACCAGAGTGGGGACGAGTGCTGGCTACACCTTC.

As for this clonotype: A much larger clone differs from this one at a single base, so this may be a read error. This chain joins TRBV20-1 and TRBJ2-1; 9 bases map to TRBD1. The CDR3 extends over 15 amino acids. CDR1 DFQATT and CDR2 SNEGSKA come from the germline V gene (reference sequence). The V and J ends lost 0 bases and 10 bases, in that order; junction bases with no gene match: 10. The chain's CDR3 is CSARDAGQGKDEQFF. In DNA, the CDR3 is TGCAGTGCTAGAGATGCGGGACAGGGTAAGGACGAGCAGTTCTTC.

This clonotype came up a few times. The rearrangement joins TRBV28 to TRBJ2-4; D gene unclear. Per germline, CDR1 MDHEN and CDR2 SYDVKM. This CDR3 comprises 15 residues. V was trimmed by 2 bases and J by 10 bases, leaving 18 bases between them. This chain's CDR3 is CASSLISLPSFIQYF. Written as DNA, the CDR3 is TGTGCCAGCAGTTTAATCTCACTCCCTTCATTTATTCAGTACTTC.

The chain has TRBV25-1 and TRBJ2-2; the D is unclear. In germline, CDR1 is MGHDK, CDR2 SYGVNS. This CDR3 spans 15 amino acids. V lost 3 bases, J lost 7 bases, and 15 bases lay in between. CDR3 sequence (DNA): TGTGCCAGCAGTGATCCCATGCCGGTTAGCGGGGAGCTGTTTTTT. Protein product: CASSDPMPVSGELFF.